Given below is one T cell receptor beta chain in context. This specimen belongs to a study of blood T cell repertoires in COVID-19. Study-level background: PBMCs, B-cell-depleted T cells, or T cells provided the cDNA or gDNA that made up the material.

Authors' analysis steps: Researchers report that nucleated cell counts were estimated from reference gene primer amplification. Generated by immunoSEQ multiplex PCR, the TCRdb table keeps only in-frame clones and is missing some. V and J calls and clone size come straight from that table; D and trimming were deduced from the DNA. The sample yields around 250,000 clones, over 80% seen once. The CDR3 loop spans 15 amino acids. CDR1 and CDR2 (germline): MNHEY, SMNVEV (reference sequence). V was shortened by 4 bases and J by 6 bases, with 16 bases between the two germline ends. This sequence joins TRBV27 and TRBJ2-1; D uncertain. This TCR came from a woman in her thirties or forties who had recovered from COVID-19. The sample was peripheral blood. CDR3: CASSSPPLVSNEQFF. The DNA for the CDR3 is TGTGCCAGCAGTTCCCCCCCCCTAGTCAGCAATGAGCAGTTCTTC.